This TCR beta chain was recovered during a study of T cells in Graves' hyperthyroidism and ophthalmopathy. The CDR3 consists of 14 residues. The germline V and J ends were trimmed by 0 bases and 8 bases, with 13 bases remaining between them. The germline CDR1 and CDR2 sequences are MGHRA and YSYEKL. The source material, RNA transcripts, was used to amplify TCR beta CDR3 regions. A set of HTBI primers served as the primers for a first-round RT-PCR of the TCR CDR3. TCRdb re-called the multiplex PCR reads through MiXCR, storing one row per CDR3 protein. The table includes a few hundred thousand distinct CDR3 sequences, about a fifth detected once. General study points: Expanded thyroid clonotypes (above 0.001) were mostly also found in blood.

This clonotype was found a few times. What it binds is unknown. The receptor was derived from a woman aged 18-35 years with Graves' hyperthyroidism. This chain links TRBV4-1 with TRBJ1-2; no definite D call. The sequenced material came from blood. The CDR3 DNA follows: TGCGCCAGCAGCCAAGACCCAACCCCTTCGGGCTACACCTTC. It translates to CASSQDPTPSGYTF.